These 18 T cell receptor beta chains were sequenced from one sample in a study of T cell changes during pregnancy in multiple sclerosis. Data came from immunoSEQ multiplex PCR; TCRdb stores just in-frame clones and leaves some out. The sample holds approximately 79,000 clones, just over 90% seen once. The starting material was CD4+ T cells from peripheral blood mononuclear cells, obtained before pregnancy. The receptor set was obtained from a female donor with multiple sclerosis, enrolled in a pregnancy study.

The chain recombines TRBV7-2 with TRBJ1-2; 8 nucleotides match TRBD1. The CDR3 has 12 residues. Looked up from germline, CDR1 is SGHTA and CDR2 is FQGNSA. Trimming removed 5 bases from V and 10 bases from J; junction bases left unmatched: 6. The CDR3 here is CASSPVGQAYTF. The CDR3, as DNA: TGTGCCAGCAGCCCCGTGGGACAGGCCTACACCTTC.

The chain joins TRBV28 to TRBJ2-1; 7 bases match TRBD2. The germline CDR1 and CDR2 sequences are MDHEN and SYDVKM. V was clipped by 8 bases and J by 4 bases; unmatched bases: 17. This CDR3 comprises 17 residues. CDR3 sequence reads: CASGLAGVKAAYNEQFF. The CDR3 nucleotides read TGTGCCAGCGGATTGGCGGGAGTAAAAGCGGCTTACAATGAGCAGTTCTTC.

The rearrangement uses TRBV7-2 and TRBJ1-6; TRBD1 aligns across 9 bases. The germline V gene has CDR1 SGHTA and CDR2 FQGNSA. This CDR3 has 16 amino acids. J was trimmed by 8 bases and V by 4 bases; bases with no gene match: 9. CDR3 region: CASSSIRTGDDSPLHF. The CDR3 DNA is TGTGCCAGCAGCTCCATCCGGACAGGGGATGATTCACCCCTCCACTTT.

The rearrangement uses TRBV11-2 and TRBJ2-7; D is perhaps TRBD2 (5 bases). The CDR3 covers 12 residues. The germline V and J ends were trimmed by 5 bases and 6 bases, with 11 bases remaining between them. From germline, CDR1 is SGHAT and CDR2 FQNNGV. The CDR3: CASSRGPSEQYF. The CDR3 coding sequence is TGTGCCAGCAGCCGGGGTCCGAGCGAGCAGTACTTC.

The CDR3 sequence: CASSQAWGAGELFF. The CDR3 DNA reads as TGTGCCAGCAGCCAAGCTTGGGGAGCCGGGGAGCTGTTTTTT. The chain employs TRBV14 and TRBJ2-2, with a tentative D call TRBD2 (5 bases). Trimming left V 1 base short and J 6 bases short, with 9 bases between. Germline V gives CDR1 SGHDN, CDR2 FVKESK. This CDR3 contains 14 residues.

The J gene is TRBJ2-3, the V gene TRBV9; D is unclear. Between the trimmed V and J ends, which lost 3 bases and 4 bases, there was a span of 12 bases. Germline lookup yields CDR1 SGDLS and CDR2 YYNGEE. CDR3 length: 14 residues. The chain's CDR3 is CASSDPSRADTQYF. For the CDR3, the DNA is TGTGCCAGCAGCGACCCGTCCCGGGCAGATACGCAGTATTTT.

The J gene is TRBJ2-7, the V gene TRBV5-1; 7 bases are a match to TRBD1. V lost 5 bases and J lost 0; bases outside the gene matches: 8. Germline V gene data show CDR1 as SGHRS and CDR2 as YFSETQ. The CDR3 loop spans 15 amino acids. CDR3 loop: CASSYGTVNSYEQYF. CDR3 nucleotide sequence: TGCGCCAGCAGTTACGGGACAGTCAACTCCTACGAGCAGTACTTC.

J is TRBJ2-1 and V is TRBV6-1; the match to TRBD2 covers 9 bases. V shed 0 bases and J 8 bases; nucleotides not matched to a gene: 11. Germline V lookup: CDR1 MNHNS, CDR2 SASEGT. CDR3 size: 17 residues. CDR3 sequence (DNA): TGTGCCAGCAGTGAAGCGCTATTAGCGGGAGCGTTTGATGAGCAGTTCTTC. It is translated as CASSEALLAGAFDEQFF.

This chain links TRBV7-2 with TRBJ2-3; possible D gene TRBD2, 6 bases. V was pared by 5 bases and J by 4 bases, with 10 bases between. Germline V gene data show CDR1 as SGHTA and CDR2 as FQGNSA. This CDR3 spans 13 amino acids. The CDR3 sequence: CASSRRDSDTQYF. The DNA of the CDR3 is TGTGCCAGCAGCCGCAGGGACTCAGATACGCAGTATTTT.

The chain employs TRBV6-5 and TRBJ1-2; the D is unclear. This CDR3 has 13 residues. V gave up 6 bases and J gave up 3 bases, with 11 bases separating them. The germline V gene has CDR1 MNHEY and CDR2 SVGAGI. The CDR3 region is CASSPTPYYGYTF. The CDR3, as DNA: TGTGCCAGCAGCCCAACTCCTTACTATGGCTACACCTTC.

The chain joins TRBV7-8 to TRBJ2-1; perhaps TRBD1 as D (6 bases). The germline gives CDR1 SGHVS, CDR2 FQNEAQ. The CDR3 sequence is 12 residues long. The V end was cut by 6 bases, the J end by 8 bases, with 11 bases between. Here the CDR3 DNA reads TGTGCCAGCAGAGGGGGTTTGGATGAGCAGTTCTTC. It specifies CASRGGLDEQFF. The whole variable domain, remainder taken from reference TRBV7-8 and TRBJ2-1, is GAGVSQSPRYKVAKRGQDVALRCDPISGHVSLFWYQQALGQGPEFLTYFQNEAQLDKSGLPSDRFFAERPEGSVSTLKIQRTQQEDSAVYLCASRGGLDEQFFGPGTRLTVL.

The CDR3 loop reads CASSDSNPGGGQPQHF. The CDR3 DNA is TGTGCCAGCAGTGACTCGAATCCGGGGGGCGGTCAGCCCCAGCATTTT. This sequence joins TRBV6-4 and TRBJ1-5; TRBD1 is a possible D gene (6 bases). The V end was cut by 0 bases, the J end by 6 bases, with 15 bases between. CDR3 length: 16 amino acids. Germline V CDR1 and CDR2: MRHNA, SNTAGT.

As DNA, the CDR3 is TGTGCCAGCAGTGAATTGGCGGCCAAATCACCCCTCCACTTT. This translates into CASSELAAKSPLHF. The chain carries TRBV6-1 and TRBJ1-6; D not certain. Germline V gene sequence: CDR1 MNHNS, CDR2 SASEGT. The V end lost 2 bases, the J end lost 10 bases, and 12 bases lay between the germline ends. The CDR3 totals 14 residues.

The genes are TRBV18 and TRBJ1-4, with a weak D call TRBD1 (6 bases). From germline, CDR1 is KGHSH and CDR2 LQKENI. The CDR3 is 14 residues long. V gave up 2 bases and J gave up 8 bases, with 12 bases separating them. The CDR3 region is CASSPSRGSEKLFF. The CDR3 nucleotides are TGTGCCAGCTCACCATCCAGGGGCAGCGAAAAACTGTTTTTT.

The chain is built from TRBV7-9 and TRBJ1-6; TRBD1 is a possible D gene (6 bases). From germline, CDR1 is SEHNR and CDR2 FQNEAQ (reference sequence). The CDR3 covers 14 residues. Trimming took 6 bases from V and 10 from J, leaving 16 bases between them. The CDR3 DNA follows: TGTGCCAGCAGGCCTCAGGGGTCTGACTCACCCCTCCACTTT. Translating it yields CASRPQGSDSPLHF.

J is TRBJ2-2 and V is TRBV6-8; 11 bases agree with TRBD2. The CDR3 sequence is 17 residues long. In germline, CDR1 is MNHGY, CDR2 SAAAGT. The V segment lost 6 bases and the J segment 1 base; nucleotides outside the gene matches: 7. The CDR3 nucleotides read TGTGCCAGCAGACCACTAGCGGGGGATTTGAACACCGGGGAGCTGTTTTTT. It is translated as CASRPLAGDLNTGELFF.

The chain recombines TRBV28 with TRBJ2-1, with D possibly matching TRBD1 (5 bases). The CDR3 extends over 15 amino acids. Germline CDR1 and CDR2: MDHEN and SYDVKM. Trimming removed 1 base from V and 0 bases from J, with 7 bases in between. The CDR3 spells CASSLSGSSYNEQFF. The CDR3 coding sequence is TGTGCCAGCAGTTTATCAGGGTCCTCCTACAATGAGCAGTTCTTC.

This clone was counted a single time. The rearrangement links TRBV18 to TRBJ1-2; D perhaps matches TRBD1 (5 bases). V shed 2 bases and J shed 0 bases, with 22 bases lying between them. Looked up from germline, CDR1 is KGHSH and CDR2 is LQKENI. This CDR3 is 19 amino acids long. In nucleotides, the CDR3 is TGTGCCAGCTCACCAAACCAGCCTCTTCCCGGGGGACCTAACTATGGCTACACCTTC. Protein: CASSPNQPLPGGPNYGYTF.